Each of the 10 T cell receptor beta chains below was sequenced from the same sample in a study of cytotoxic CD8 clonotypes in ibrutinib-treated CLL. Sequenced by immunoSEQ multiplex PCR; TCRdb stores in-frame clones only, minus some. The sample has some 150,000 clones; 70% to 80% are singletons. The sequencing used PBMCs, collected after 12 months of ibrutinib treatment. The receptors shown here come from a human donor with chronic lymphocytic leukemia.

The chain recombines TRBV9 with TRBJ2-2; the match to TRBD2 covers 8 bases. Looked up from germline, CDR1 is SGDLS and CDR2 is YYNGEE. CDR3 size: 15 residues. Trimming took 3 bases from V and 2 from J; bases not matched to a gene: 3. The CDR3 sequence is CASSAGLANTGELFF. As DNA, the CDR3 is TGTGCCAGCAGCGCCGGACTAGCTAACACCGGGGAGCTGTTTTTT.

The genes are TRBV19 and TRBJ2-4; 7 nucleotides align to TRBD1. Germline values: CDR1 LNHDA, CDR2 SQIVND (reference sequence). J lost 5 bases, V lost 2 bases, and 12 bases had no gene match. This CDR3 contains 17 residues. Written as DNA, the CDR3 is TGTGCCAGTAGTATACACCTCGACGACAGGGTTGAAAACATTCAGTACTTC. Amino acid sequence: CASSIHLDDRVENIQYF.

The rearrangement uses TRBV4-2 and TRBJ2-1, with no clear D. V was cut by 3 bases and J by 3 bases, with 15 bases left in between. The CDR3 is made up of 16 amino acids. CDR1 and CDR2 from the germline V gene are LGHNA and YNFKEQ. CDR3 protein: CASSHPRTLVYNEQFF. CDR3 DNA: TGTGCCAGCAGCCATCCGAGGACGCTCGTCTACAATGAGCAGTTCTTC.

The chain uses TRBV15 and TRBJ2-7; D not certain. The CDR3 consists of 14 residues. V gave up 0 bases and J gave up 3 bases, with 9 bases separating them. CDR1 and CDR2 (germline): LNHNV, YYDKDF (reference sequence). CDR3 amino acids: CATSRDRRIYEQYF. The CDR3 nucleotides are TGTGCCACCAGCAGAGATCGACGGATCTACGAGCAGTACTTC.

The chain employs TRBV4-3 and TRBJ2-1, with TRBD2 matching 13 bases. V was clipped by 0 bases and J by 8 bases; unmatched bases: 10. The germline V gene has CDR1 LGHNA and CDR2 YSLEER. This CDR3 region has 18 residues. The CDR3: CASSQDGLAGDVVDEQFF. The CDR3 DNA follows: TGCGCCAGCAGCCAAGATGGACTAGCGGGAGACGTTGTGGATGAGCAGTTCTTC.

As to this clone: Compared with germline, one end of the junction differs, possibly owing to a read error. The chain is built from TRBV11-3 and TRBJ2-2; D is uncertain. Germline V CDR1 and CDR2: SGHNT, YENEEA. The CDR3 is 15 residues long. This CDR3 reads CASTLYTLGSGELFF. DNA for the CDR3: TGTGCCAGCACCTTATACACCCTTGGATCCGGGGAGCTGTTTTTT.

The J gene is TRBJ1-1, the V gene TRBV7-8, with 10 bases fitting TRBD1. Per the germline V gene, CDR1 is SGHVS and CDR2 is FQNEAQ. This CDR3 spans 15 amino acids. Germline trimming cut 2 bases from V and 1 base from J; bases unmatched to any gene: 1. The CDR3 sequence: CASSLRDRGNTEAFF. CDR3 in DNA: TGTGCCAGCAGCTTAAGGGACAGGGGGAACACTGAAGCTTTCTTT.

The chain employs TRBV30 and TRBJ2-2; D unclear. V was shortened by 0 bases and J by 7 bases, with 9 bases between the two germline ends. The V gene's germline CDR1 is GTSNPN and CDR2 SVGIG (reference sequence). The CDR3 contains 13 residues. The CDR3 nucleotides are TGTGCCTGGAGTGTAAGCCCTAGCGGGGAGCTGTTTTTT. It encodes CAWSVSPSGELFF.

V gene TRBV29-1 combines with J gene TRBJ2-7; D is unclear. Germline V lookup: CDR1 SQVTM, CDR2 ANQGSEA. Between the trimmed V and J ends, which lost 1 base and 5 bases, there was a span of 6 bases. The CDR3 has 11 residues. CDR3 bases: TGCAGCGTTGAAGCAGGAGACGAGCAGTACTTC. Translation gives CSVEAGDEQYF.

V gene TRBV5-1 combines with J gene TRBJ2-2; 7 positions agree with TRBD1. Germline values: CDR1 SGHRS, CDR2 YFSETQ. The CDR3 consists of 17 residues. Unmatched junction bases numbered 13, after V lost 4 bases and J lost 4 bases. The CDR3 nucleotides are TGCGCCAGCAGCATGAGATCACTCACAGGGGTCACCGGGGAGCTGTTTTTT. Its protein product is CASSMRSLTGVTGELFF.